The clone carrying this TCR beta chain was detected a few times. Antigen unknown. The sample belongs to a study of cytomegalovirus exposure and HLA in healthy donors. Study results and caveats: The study designated fewer than 200 TCR beta chains cytomegalovirus-associated. Earlier findings revealed that most TCR beta V segments proved productive either about 90% or about 30% of the time. The likely origin of a cluster of highly shared sequence variants was a sequencing artifact.

Primers: 60 Vbeta forward and 13 Jbeta reverse. TCRdb's copy holds only in-frame clones and misses some; the assay was immunoSEQ multiplex PCR. The sample consists of around 54,000 clones, about 78% of them appearing once. CDR3 length equals 14 residues. The germline gives CDR1 MNHNY, CDR2 SVGAGI (reference sequence). V dropped 5 bases and J dropped 2 bases, with 12 bases sitting between them. Nominally healthy donors were sampled, though unrecorded immune exposures were likely. This chain connects TRBV6-6 to TRBJ1-1; D may be TRBD1 (6 bases). Material: PBMCs. This receptor was obtained from a man younger than 45 in good health and CMV-seropositive. CDR3 in amino acids: CASSQQGANTEAFF. Written as DNA, the CDR3 is TGTGCCAGCAGTCAACAGGGAGCTAACACTGAAGCTTTCTTT.